A selection of T cell receptor beta chains follows, all from one sample in a study of T-cell reconstitution after alpha-beta-depleted transplantation in children. From the PCR reads, TCRdb called clonotypes with MiXCR, one entry per CDR3 protein. The sample has roughly 200,000 distinct CDR3 sequences, approximately 6.3% seen once; the top ten hold 5.5%. The sequenced sample was PBMCs, obtained before TCRalphabeta/CD19-depleted stem cell transplant. These receptors were obtained from a boy between 2 and 10 years old with acute lymphoblastic leukemia, due to receive a stem cell transplant. Both conserved end residues are part of each CDR3. D genes are given only for firm matches. Rows give clone size only sometimes, using once, few, many, or a class for an expanded clone.

clone size	V gene	D gene	J gene	CDR3 DNA	CDR3 protein
many	TRBV5-1	TRBD1	TRBJ2-5	TGCGCCAGCAGTCCGGGACAGGTTTCTCAAGAGACCCAGTACTTC	CASSPGQVSQETQYF
many	TRBV20-1	-	TRBJ1-1	TGCAGTGCTAGAGATGGAGCAGCTGTTTTGAACACTGAAGCTTTCTTT	CSARDGAAVLNTEAFF
many	TRBV27	-	TRBJ2-3	TGTGCCAGCAGTTTATCCCACCCGGGAAGGGGGACTCACACAGATACGCAGTATTTT	CASSLSHPGRGTHTDTQYF
many	TRBV10-2	TRBD2	TRBJ2-7	TGCGCCAGCAGTAGGACTAGCGGGAGGGCCCCACTGTCCTACGAGCAGTACTTC	CASSRTSGRAPLSYEQYF
few	TRBV7-9	TRBD2	TRBJ2-3	TGTGCCAGCAGCGTAGCGGGAGTGCGGACAGATACGCAGTATTTT	CASSVAGVRTDTQYF
many	TRBV6-1	-	TRBJ1-1	TGTGCCAGCAGGGACGACCTTTCGGGCGGGAACACTGAAGCTTTCTTT	CASRDDLSGGNTEAFF
-	TRBV20-1	-	TRBJ2-5	TGCAGTGCTAGAGATGCGGCAGGGGCTCCTCGAGAGACCCAGTACTTC	CSARDAAGAPRETQYF
-	TRBV18	-	TRBJ2-1	TGTGCCAGCTCACCAGGGGGAGAGGGCTACAATGAGCAGTTCTTC	CASSPGGEGYNEQFF
-	TRBV7-8	-	TRBJ2-3	TGTGCCAGCAGCCACAGGGGCACAGATACGCAGTATTTT	CASSHRGTDTQYF
many	TRBV10-3	TRBD2	TRBJ2-5	TGTGCCATCGGGAGACTAGCGGGGGACGGGGGTGAGACCCAGTACTTC	CAIGRLAGDGGETQYF
many	TRBV12-3/TRBV12-4	TRBD1	TRBJ1-2	TGTGCCAGCAGATATACAGGGGGCCACGGCTACACCTTC	CASRYTGGHGYTF
few	TRBV4-2	TRBD2	TRBJ2-1	TGTGCCAGCAGCCAAGAGCTAGCGGGGGTGGCATCCTACAATGAGCAGTTCTTC	CASSQELAGVASYNEQFF
many	TRBV20-1	-	TRBJ2-2	TGCAGTGCTAGAGATAGAGGGTCCGGGGAGCTGTTTTTT	CSARDRGSGELFF
-	TRBV15	-	TRBJ2-1	TGTGCCACCAGCCCCGACGGATGGAACTCCTACAATGAGCAGTTCTTC	CATSPDGWNSYNEQFF
many	TRBV20-1	-	TRBJ2-3	TGCAGTGCTAGCATAGACGGGAGCACAGATACGCAGTATTTT	CSASIDGSTDTQYF
many	TRBV5-1	-	TRBJ2-7	TGCGCCAGCAGCTTAGCGGACCCTGTACGCGAGCAGTACTTC	CASSLADPVREQYF
few	TRBV20-1	TRBD1	TRBJ2-6	TGCAGTGCTCCAAGACAGGGCGCCGGTGGGGCCAACGTCCTGACTTTC	CSAPRQGAGGANVLTF
-	TRBV25-1	-	TRBJ1-4	TGTGCCAGCAGTGAATCACGGGCAAATCGTGGGCCCGATAATGAAAAACTGTTTTTT	CASSESRANRGPDNEKLFF
many	TRBV29-1	-	TRBJ2-7	TGCAGCGCCGCGGACTTGGTCTACGAGCAGTACTTC	CSAADLVYEQYF
-	TRBV12-3/TRBV12-4	TRBD1	TRBJ1-5	TGTGCCAGCAGTTCATATCGACAGGGGAGAGATAGCAATCAGCCCCAGCATTTT	CASSSYRQGRDSNQPQHF
many	TRBV15	-	TRBJ2-7	TGTGCCACCAGCGGCCTACCTGGCTGGGAGCAGTACTTC	CATSGLPGWEQYF
many	TRBV5-1	TRBD1	TRBJ1-2	TGCGCCAGCAGCTCGACAGGGGGATTTAACTATGGCTACACCTTC	CASSSTGGFNYGYTF
many	TRBV7-2	TRBD2	TRBJ2-1	TGTGCCAGCAGCCAGCTAGCGGGAAGGTTGAATGAGCAGTTCTTC	CASSQLAGRLNEQFF
-	TRBV28	-	TRBJ1-2	TGTGCCAGCAGTTTCAACAGGGCGGACTATGGCTACACCTTC	CASSFNRADYGYTF
many	TRBV2	TRBD2	TRBJ2-1	TGTGCCAGCAGTTCCATCGCGGGGGGCGGGCGAAATGAGCAGTTCTTC	CASSSIAGGGRNEQFF
many	TRBV20-1	-	TRBJ2-5	TGCAGTGCTACCCTCCTACCGTACACGAATTGGGAGACCCAGTACTTC	CSATLLPYTNWETQYF
many	TRBV7-9	-	TRBJ2-7	TGTGCCAGCAGCTTAGTACGGAGGACCCCTAGCGAGCAGTACTTC	CASSLVRRTPSEQYF
-	TRBV3-1	-	TRBJ2-1	TGTGCCAGCAGCCAGCGGGACTTTACTACTACTGAGCAGTTCTTC	CASSQRDFTTTEQFF
-	TRBV7-2	TRBD2	TRBJ2-7	TGTGCCAGCAGAAGACTAGCGGGGGGTCCATCCTACGAGCAGTACTTC	CASRRLAGGPSYEQYF